A single sample gave rise to the 28 T cell receptor beta chains below, sequenced in a study of blood T cell repertoires in COVID-19. Method: immunoSEQ multiplex PCR; TCRdb's copy keeps in-frame clones and lacks some. Of about 53,000 clones in the sample, 80% to 90% are singletons; the top ten hold around 2.7%. The sample taken for sequencing was peripheral blood. The receptors originated from an older man with acute or convalescent COVID-19.

The V gene is TRBV6-5, the J gene TRBJ2-1; D gene unclear. The ends were cut back, 0 bases at V and 11 bases at J, with 8 bases in the middle. Germline assignment: CDR1 MNHEY and CDR2 SVGAGI. This CDR3 has 12 residues. As DNA, the CDR3 is TGTGCCAGCAGTTACTCTGACTCTCAGCAGTTCTTC. This codes for CASSYSDSQQFF.

The rearrangement links TRBV18 to TRBJ1-4; D call uncertain. Germline V gives CDR1 KGHSH, CDR2 LQKENI. CDR3 size: 16 residues. V lost 4 bases, J lost 2 bases, and 14 bases lay in between. The CDR3 loop reads CASSLSLGITNEKLFF. CDR3 bases: TGTGCCAGCTCACTATCTCTCGGGATCACTAATGAAAAACTGTTTTTT.

The rearrangement joins TRBV15 to TRBJ1-1, with a possible D match to TRBD1 (5 bases). The germline V gene has CDR1 LNHNV and CDR2 YYDKDF (reference sequence). V dropped 0 bases and J dropped 11 bases, with 10 bases sitting between them. The CDR3 is 12 residues long. The CDR3 loop reads CATSRDREGAFF. The DNA for the CDR3 is TGTGCCACCAGCAGAGACAGGGAGGGGGCTTTCTTT.

The V gene is TRBV9, the J gene TRBJ1-6; D is perhaps TRBD1 (5 bases). Germline V lookup: CDR1 SGDLS, CDR2 YYNGEE. Trimming took off 4 bases at V and 0 bases at J, with 11 bases between the two ends. This CDR3 has 16 amino acids. The CDR3 here is CASSPRQSSYNSPLHF. DNA for the CDR3: TGTGCCAGCAGCCCAAGACAGAGCTCCTATAATTCACCCCTCCACTTT.

The count of this clone is one. J is TRBJ1-5 and V is TRBV18; 8 bases map to TRBD1. Germline V CDR1 and CDR2: KGHSH, LQKENI. The CDR3 has 16 residues. V shed 4 bases, J shed 6 bases, and the junction held 11 bases outside the gene matches. CDR3 sequence (DNA): TGTGCCAGCTCACACTCCGGTCCAGGGGGCGGTCAGCCCCAGCATTTT. Amino acid sequence: CASSHSGPGGGQPQHF.

V and J are TRBV25-1 and TRBJ2-3; 9 bases are shared with TRBD2. The J segment lost 0 bases and the V segment lost 6 bases, leaving 1 base of the junction unmatched. The germline V gene has CDR1 MGHDK and CDR2 SYGVNS. CDR3 size: 14 residues. The DNA for the CDR3 is TGTGCCAGCAGGCGGGGGGGGAGCACAGATACGCAGTATTTT. Protein sequence: CASRRGGSTDTQYF.

CDR3 sequence (DNA): TGCGCCAGCAGCCGGATACCGACTAGCGGAGCGAACACCGGGGAGCTGTTTTTT. Its protein product is CASSRIPTSGANTGELFF. The rearrangement joins TRBV4-1 to TRBJ2-2; 9 bases line up with TRBD2. From germline, CDR1 is MGHRA and CDR2 YSYEKL. This CDR3 is 18 amino acids long. The J segment lost 0 bases and the V segment lost 4 bases, leaving 9 bases of the junction unmatched.

The CDR3 nucleotides are TGTGCCAGCAGTTTAAGGGGGATCTCCTACGAGCAGTACTTC. This encodes CASSLRGISYEQYF. V gene TRBV27 combines with J gene TRBJ2-7; TRBD1 might be the D (6 bases). Trimming shortened V by 2 bases and J by 0 bases, and 8 bases separated the two germline ends. The CDR3 has 14 residues. The germline V gene has CDR1 MNHEY and CDR2 SMNVEV (reference sequence).

V usage is TRBV7-2 and J usage is TRBJ2-3, with D perhaps TRBD2 (5 bases). Germline CDR1 reads SGHTA; CDR2 reads FQGNSA. V gave up 2 bases and J gave up 0 bases, with 21 bases separating them. The CDR3 length is 19 residues. CDR3 protein: CASSLKPLAEFSSTDTQYF. CDR3 nucleotide sequence: TGTGCCAGCAGCTTAAAGCCCCTAGCAGAATTTTCTAGCACAGATACGCAGTATTTT.

This clone appeared a few times. V gene TRBV11-2 combines with J gene TRBJ1-1; 7 bases line up with TRBD1. Germline trimming cut 4 bases from V and 4 bases from J; bases unmatched to any gene: 9. Germline values: CDR1 SGHAT, CDR2 FQNNGV. The CDR3 has 15 amino acids. The CDR3 protein is CASSSQQGSGTEAFF. CDR3 bases: TGTGCCAGCAGCTCGCAACAGGGGTCGGGCACTGAAGCTTTCTTT.

This chain joins TRBV6-2 or TRBV6-3 and TRBJ1-2, with 7 bases aligning to TRBD1. The V and J ends lost 5 bases and 6 bases, in that order; junction bases with no gene match: 12. This CDR3 has 15 residues. Germline V lookup: CDR1 MNHEY, CDR2 SVGEGT. CDR3 DNA: TGTGCCAGCAGTCTCCCCTCTTCCGGGACAGATGGCTACACCTTC. It translates to CASSLPSSGTDGYTF.

This chain connects TRBV3-1 (or the pseudogene TRBV3-2) to TRBJ1-1; 9 nucleotides match TRBD1. V dropped 4 bases and J dropped 11; count of bases not matched to a gene: 14. Germline V gives CDR1 LGHDT, CDR2 YNNKEL (reference sequence). The CDR3 consists of 15 residues. The CDR3, as DNA: TGTGCCAGCAGCCCGACCACAGGGGGCGCCCTGAAGGCTTTCTTT. Residues: CASSPTTGGALKAFF.

There are a few counts of this clone. The chain links TRBV5-8 to TRBJ2-7; the match to TRBD1 covers 10 bases. V dropped 1 base and J dropped 2; count of bases not matched to a gene: 3. This CDR3 comprises 15 residues. Germline-derived CDR1 and CDR2 are SGHTS and YDEGEE. CDR3 residues: CASSLKGTGAYEQYF. As DNA, the CDR3 is TGTGCCAGCAGCTTGAAGGGGACAGGGGCCTACGAGCAGTACTTC. Complete variable domain (other parts from reference TRBV5-8 and TRBJ2-7): EAGVTQSPTHLIKTRGQQATLRCSPISGHTSVYWYQQALGLGLQFLLWYDEGEERNRGNFPPRFSGRQFPNYSSELNVNALELEDSALYLCASSLKGTGAYEQYFGPGTRLTVT.

This chain connects TRBV18 to TRBJ1-1, with 11 positions matching TRBD1. Trimming removed 3 bases from V and 11 bases from J; junction bases left unmatched: 8. Looked up from germline, CDR1 is KGHSH and CDR2 is LQKENI. The CDR3 covers 14 residues. CDR3 sequence: CASSPGQGAVGAFF. DNA of the CDR3: TGTGCCAGCTCACCTGGACAGGGGGCGGTTGGGGCTTTCTTT.

The chain links TRBV10-3 to TRBJ2-7; 9 bases line up with TRBD1. This CDR3 is built from 13 residues. From germline, CDR1 is ENHRY and CDR2 SYGVKD. V lost 4 bases to trimming and J lost 5 bases; unmatched junction nucleotides: 3. CDR3 residues: CAISGTGVDEQYF. CDR3 bases: TGTGCCATCAGTGGGACAGGGGTAGACGAGCAGTACTTC.

This sequence joins TRBV15 and TRBJ1-2; D ambiguous. The V end lost 1 base, the J end lost 4 bases, and 10 bases lay between the germline ends. Per the germline V gene, CDR1 is LNHNV and CDR2 is YYDKDF (reference sequence). This CDR3 has 14 residues. CDR3 protein: CATSRGVSGYGYTF. DNA for the CDR3: TGTGCCACCAGCAGAGGGGTTAGCGGCTATGGCTACACCTTC.

This clone was seen just once. This sequence joins TRBV11-3 and TRBJ2-3; 9 bases match TRBD2. Germline CDR1 and CDR2: SGHNT and YENEEA. V lost 6 bases, J lost 6 bases, and 13 bases stayed unmatched. This CDR3 has 16 amino acids. This chain's CDR3 is CASSSGGGLQGDTQYF. Here the CDR3 DNA reads TGTGCCAGCAGTAGCGGGGGAGGACTCCAAGGGGATACGCAGTATTTT.

The V and J genes are TRBV6-2 or TRBV6-3 and TRBJ1-1; the match to TRBD1 covers 7 bases. Trimming cost V 5 bases and J 1 base; bases outside gene matches: 4. CDR1 is MNHEY and CDR2 is SVGEGT in the germline V gene. CDR3 length equals 14 residues. DNA of the CDR3: TGTGCCAGCAGTGCACGACAGGGGAACACTGAAGCTTTCTTT. Amino acid sequence: CASSARQGNTEAFF.

The chain employs TRBV6-6 and TRBJ2-1; 12 bases agree with TRBD2. From germline, CDR1 is MNHNY and CDR2 SVGAGI (reference sequence). The V and J ends lost 6 bases and 6 bases, in that order; junction bases with no gene match: 9. The CDR3 consists of 16 residues. The chain's CDR3 is CASSNTGLAGSNEQFF. The CDR3, as DNA: TGTGCCAGCAGCAACACCGGACTAGCGGGGTCCAATGAGCAGTTCTTC.

V usage is TRBV19 and J usage is TRBJ2-7; TRBD1 is a possible D gene (5 bases). Germline assignment: CDR1 LNHDA and CDR2 SQIVND (reference sequence). V lost 3 bases to trimming and J lost 0 bases, with 12 bases between them. The CDR3 is made up of 15 amino acids. CDR3 nucleotides: TGTGCCAGTAGTATTATCCAGGGTAGCTCCTACGAGCAGTACTTC. It translates to CASSIIQGSSYEQYF.

The chain combines TRBV6-4 with TRBJ1-2; the D gene is possibly TRBD1 (6 bases). Trimming left V 5 bases short and J 4 bases short, with 11 bases between. This CDR3 has 13 amino acids. CDR1 and CDR2 from the germline V gene are MRHNA and SNTAGT. CDR3 region: CASSQGWSYGYTF. CDR3 bases: TGTGCCAGCAGTCAGGGGTGGAGCTATGGCTACACCTTC.

CDR3 bases: TGTGCCAGCAGTTACTCGAGGTCAGGGGTCGGTTCACCCCTCCACTTT. It yields the protein CASSYSRSGVGSPLHF. The chain links TRBV6-5 to TRBJ1-6; D is possibly TRBD1 (6 bases). Germline V lookup: CDR1 MNHEY, CDR2 SVGAGI. V was cut by 0 bases and J by 9 bases, with 15 bases left in between. The CDR3 totals 16 residues.

The CDR3, as DNA: TGTGCCAGTACGGGGGGGCACTCGGATAATTCACCCCTCCACTTT. This encodes CASTGGHSDNSPLHF. The chain is built from TRBV19 and TRBJ1-6, with D perhaps matching TRBD1 (6 bases). Germline V gene sequence: CDR1 LNHDA, CDR2 SQIVND (reference sequence). CDR3 length equals 15 residues. V lost 7 bases, J lost 5 bases, and 15 bases lay in between.

Written as DNA, the CDR3 is TGTGCCAGCAGCCTCGCCAGGGAGACCCAGTACTTC. Encoded protein: CASSLARETQYF. The V and J genes are TRBV12-3 or TRBV12-4 and TRBJ2-5; no reliable D call. The ends were cut back, 6 bases at V and 5 bases at J, with 10 bases in the middle. The CDR3 is 12 residues long.

A single count supports this clone. The rearrangement uses TRBV18 and TRBJ1-4; a weak D match, TRBD1 (5 bases). The germline V and J ends were trimmed by 1 base and 8 bases, with 14 bases remaining between them. Germline CDR1 is KGHSH and CDR2 is LQKENI. The CDR3 is made up of 15 amino acids. The DNA of the CDR3 is TGTGCCAGCTCACCACAGGGCAGGGTAGACGAAAAACTGTTTTTT. Translating it yields CASSPQGRVDEKLFF.

This sequence joins TRBV12-5 and TRBJ1-5, with D possibly matching TRBD1 (5 bases). V lost 7 bases to trimming and J lost 6 bases, with 10 bases between them. Germline CDR1 and CDR2: LGHNT and FRNRAP. This CDR3 is 12 amino acids long. The CDR3 bases are TGTGCTAGTGCCGGGAGGGGTCAGCCCCAGCATTTT. Protein: CASAGRGQPQHF.

V and J are TRBV5-6 and TRBJ1-2; 7 bases line up with TRBD1. This CDR3 spans 14 amino acids. After removal of 4 bases from V and 6 bases from J, the junction contained 9 bases not matched to a gene. Germline CDR1 SGHDT, CDR2 YYEEEE. CDR3 amino acids: CASSPQGPWNGYTF. The CDR3 coding sequence is TGTGCCAGCAGCCCACAGGGGCCGTGGAATGGCTACACCTTC. Full variable domain (missing parts from reference TRBV5-6 and TRBJ1-2): DAGVTQSPTHLIKTRGQQVTLRCSPKSGHDTVSWYQQALGQGPQFIFQYYEEEERQRGNFPDRFSGHQFPNYSSELNVNALLLGDSALYLCASSPQGPWNGYTFGSGTRLTVV.

This clone was picked up a small number of times. This sequence joins TRBV6-5 and TRBJ2-3, with 8 bases lining up with TRBD2. The germline gives CDR1 MNHEY, CDR2 SVGAGI. The J segment lost 4 bases and the V segment lost 5 bases, leaving 8 bases of the junction unmatched. The CDR3 loop spans 15 amino acids. This chain's CDR3 is CASSRMTGGSDTQYF. CDR3 in DNA: TGTGCCAGCAGTCGTATGACGGGGGGGTCAGATACGCAGTATTTT.